The present T cell receptor beta chain was sequenced within a study of blood T cell repertoires in COVID-19. Study at large: Samples taken during acute and convalescent COVID-19 were collected in the United States, Italy and Spain.

The CDR3 runs to 15 residues. V shed 9 bases and J shed 2 bases, with 14 bases lying between them. The germline gives CDR1 MDHEN, CDR2 SYDVKM. Under the authors' procedure: Reference gene primer amplification gave estimated nucleated cell counts. Some clones are missing from TCRdb's copy, which holds only in-frame ones; the method was immunoSEQ multiplex PCR. The DNA was the basis for D and trimming; V, J and clone size are from that table. Of about 180,000 clones in the sample, about 91% were seen once. This rearrangement joins TRBV28 to TRBJ1-6; D not certain. Specimen: peripheral blood. The clonotype was recovered from a woman aged 25-40 years with acute or convalescent COVID-19. Here the CDR3 reads CASQIGRAYNSPLHF. DNA of the CDR3: TGTGCCAGTCAAATTGGGAGGGCCTATAATTCACCCCTCCACTTT.